This TCR beta chain was obtained from a study of T cell repertoires in cytomegalovirus infection. There are a few counts of this clonotype. The antigen is unknown. The study, taken as a whole, reports: The ex vivo response was dominated by HLA-C-restricted CMV-specific TCR beta clonotypes.

V was pared by 4 bases and J by 6 bases, with 10 bases between. The CDR3 extends over 12 amino acids. Germline assignment: CDR1 MNHEY and CDR2 SVGEGT. MiXCR was run by TCRdb on the reads, yielding one entry per CDR3 protein. The repertoire holds about 180,000 distinct CDR3 sequences, approximately 18% seen once, with 25% in the top ten. J is TRBJ2-7 and V is TRBV6-2 or TRBV6-3, with TRBD1 as a possible D gene (6 bases). The sequenced sample consisted of CD8+ T cells from PBMCs. This sequence originates from a human donor in good health (CMV status not recorded). Some clones in this sample may be carry-over from other donors' samples. The CDR3 sequence: CASSSYRAEQYF. CDR3 in DNA: TGTGCCAGCAGTTCTTACAGGGCCGAGCAGTACTTC.